Listed here are 23 T cell receptor beta chains from one sample, sequenced in a study of T-cell reconstitution after alpha-beta-depleted transplantation in children. Unique molecular identifiers were built into the TCRbeta library. MiXCR, run by TCRdb on the PCR reads, gives a single entry per CDR3 protein. The sample contains about 200,000 distinct CDR3 sequences, about 6% of which appear only once. The source was PBMCs, collected before TCRalphabeta/CD19-depleted stem cell transplant. These receptors were obtained from a girl less than two years old with combined immunodeficiency, due to receive a stem cell transplant.

This clonotype occurred many times. The chain has TRBV29-1 and TRBJ2-5; the D gene could be TRBD1 or TRBD2 (5 bases each). In germline, CDR1 is SQVTM, CDR2 ANQGSEA. The CDR3 is 17 amino acids. V lost 1 base and J lost 5, with 23 bases in between. The CDR3 loop is CSVEVYFYPGRGETQYF. CDR3 DNA: TGCAGCGTTGAAGTCTACTTCTACCCGGGGCGCGGGGAGACCCAGTACTTC.

At least ten counts were recorded for this clonotype. The V and J genes are TRBV20-1 and TRBJ2-1, with D possibly being TRBD2 (5 bases). The CDR3 runs to 15 residues. Trimming removed 1 base at V and 4 bases at J, with 14 bases between. CDR1 DFQATT and CDR2 SNEGSKA come from the germline V gene (reference sequence). The CDR3 nucleotides read TGCAGTGCTAGAGGGGAGAGTGGGCTTTACAATGAGCAGTTCTTC. Amino acids: CSARGESGLYNEQFF.

With respect to this clonotype: One base away lies a much larger clone, so this may be a sequencing read error. The chain couples TRBV20-1 to TRBJ2-3; 7 bases map to TRBD2. The CDR3 has 13 amino acids. Germline V gives CDR1 DFQATT, CDR2 SNEGSKA (reference sequence). CDR3 in DNA: TGCAGTGCAACTCGGACTAGAGCAGAAACGCAGTATTTT. Translating gives CSATRTRAETQYF.

A few counts support this clonotype. The chain links TRBV4-3 to TRBJ2-1, with 10 positions matching TRBD2. Germline V gives CDR1 LGHNA, CDR2 YSLEER. J gave up 6 bases and V 4 bases, and 6 bases lay outside the gene matches. There are 15 residues in the CDR3. The CDR3 region has the DNA TGCGCCAGCAGCCCCACTAGCGGGACCCCCAATGAGCAGTTCTTC. Translation gives CASSPTSGTPNEQFF.

This clonotype has a count of ten or more. The rearrangement links TRBV20-1 to TRBJ2-3; tentative D call: TRBD2 (5 bases). Trimming shortened V by 0 bases and J by 2 bases, and 12 bases separated the two germline ends. Germline V gives CDR1 DFQATT, CDR2 SNEGSKA (reference sequence). CDR3 length equals 15 residues. The CDR3 loop is CSARDGEDYTDTQYF. The CDR3 nucleotides are TGCAGTGCTAGAGATGGGGAAGACTACACAGATACGCAGTATTTT.

This clonotype was observed many times. This sequence joins TRBV2 and TRBJ2-7; 9 nucleotides align to TRBD1. This CDR3 is 15 amino acids long. The V and J ends lost 2 bases and 3 bases, in that order; junction bases with no gene match: 5. Germline values: CDR1 SNHLY, CDR2 FYNNEI. CDR3 nucleotide sequence: TGTGCCAGCAGTGAATCAGAGACAGGGGGCTACGAGCAGTACTTC. Translating it yields CASSESETGGYEQYF.

This clonotype appeared many times. The chain couples TRBV25-1 to TRBJ2-1; D tentatively reads TRBD1 or TRBD2 (6 bases each). Germline values: CDR1 MGHDK, CDR2 SYGVNS. V was trimmed by 3 bases and J by 6 bases, leaving 12 bases between them. The CDR3 runs 14 residues. CDR3 residues: CASSDNPGANEQFF. The CDR3 nucleotides read TGTGCCAGCAGTGATAATCCGGGGGCCAATGAGCAGTTCTTC.

This clonotype was observed many times. V usage is TRBV11-2 and J usage is TRBJ2-1; D is undetermined. Looked up from germline, CDR1 is SGHAT and CDR2 is FQNNGV. CDR3 length: 12 amino acids. V was cut by 10 bases and J by 6 bases, with 13 bases left in between. The CDR3 protein is CATKHGGNEQFF. Written as DNA, the CDR3 is TGTGCCACCAAACACGGTGGCAATGAGCAGTTCTTC.

This clonotype has at least ten counts. V and J are TRBV2 and TRBJ2-1; 10 positions agree with TRBD1. The CDR3 is 15 amino acids. With V trimmed by 8 bases and J by 0 bases, 4 bases remained unmatched. Germline V lookup: CDR1 SNHLY, CDR2 FYNNEI. CDR3 sequence reads: CASSGQGGSYNEQFF. In DNA form, the CDR3 reads TGTGCCAGCTCAGGACAGGGGGGCTCCTACAATGAGCAGTTCTTC.

This clonotype was observed at least ten times. This chain uses TRBV12-3 or TRBV12-4 with TRBJ2-1; D remains unclear. The CDR3 length is 14 residues. V shed 1 base and J shed 3 bases, with 7 bases lying between them. Written as DNA, the CDR3 is TGTGCCAGCAGTTTAGGGCCCCTCTACAATGAGCAGTTCTTC. Its protein product is CASSLGPLYNEQFF.

Ten or more counts support this clonotype. Germline is not matched at one junction end, which may reflect a read error. The CDR3 DNA sequence: TGTGCCAGCAGTGGATTATCACCGGCCGACTTC. It specifies CASSGLSPADF. The chain couples TRBV2 to TRBJ2-7; no definite D call. Germline CDR1 reads SNHLY; CDR2 reads FYNNEI. The CDR3 runs to 11 residues.

The table lists this clonotype with many counts. This CDR3 is CASSYSKDRAKIIRGYTF. In DNA form, the CDR3 reads TGTGCCAGCAGTTACTCGAAGGACAGGGCCAAAATCATCCGCGGCTACACCTTC. The V and J genes are TRBV6-2 or TRBV6-3 and TRBJ1-2; 8 bases map to TRBD1. V lost 0 bases to trimming and J lost 8 bases; unmatched junction nucleotides: 17. CDR3 length: 18 amino acids. In germline, CDR1 is MNHEY, CDR2 SVGEGT.

The chain combines TRBV20-1 with TRBJ1-2; D gene ambiguous. Per the germline V gene, CDR1 is DFQATT and CDR2 is SNEGSKA (reference sequence). V lost 5 bases and J 3 bases, leaving 19 bases between the germline ends. This CDR3 has 15 amino acids. The CDR3 region is CSAAPLRGADYGYTF. DNA of the CDR3: TGCAGTGCTGCCCCCTTAAGAGGCGCTGACTATGGCTACACCTTC.

Only a few counts were recorded for this clonotype. An end of the junction differs from the germline gene, which may be a read error. The J gene is TRBJ1-5, the V gene TRBV7-9; 7 bases map to TRBD1. The CDR3 extends over 16 amino acids. Germline loops: CDR1 SEHNR, CDR2 FQNEAQ (reference sequence). CDR3 sequence (DNA): TGTCCCAGCAGCTTTGGGGCCGGACAGGAAAATCAGCCCCAGCATTTT. Residues: CPSSFGAGQENQPQHF.

This clonotype showed up many times. V is TRBV7-9 and J is TRBJ1-1; no definite D call. CDR3 length equals 13 residues. Looked up from germline, CDR1 is SEHNR and CDR2 is FQNEAQ (reference sequence). V lost 4 bases to trimming and J lost 4 bases, with 10 bases between them. This CDR3 is CASSSSVGTEAFF. CDR3 sequence (DNA): TGTGCCAGCAGCTCGTCGGTAGGCACTGAAGCTTTCTTT.

This clonotype was seen repeatedly, ten times or more. The chain's CDR3 is CSARDRQRTGYGYGYTF. Here the CDR3 DNA reads TGCAGTGCTAGAGATCGACAACGGACAGGGTACGGCTATGGCTACACCTTC. The V and J genes are TRBV20-1 and TRBJ1-2, with 8 bases matching TRBD1. V shed 0 bases, J shed 4 bases, and the junction held 13 bases outside the gene matches. Germline assignment: CDR1 DFQATT and CDR2 SNEGSKA (reference sequence). The length of the CDR3 is 17 residues.

This clonotype has only a few counts. The J gene is TRBJ2-5, the V gene TRBV29-1; 7 bases are shared with TRBD2. V gave up 4 bases and J gave up 5 bases; unmatched junction bases: 7. CDR3 length: 13 residues. The V gene's germline CDR1 is SQVTM and CDR2 ANQGSEA. CDR3 nucleotides: TGCAGCGTTGCCGCGGGAGAGGAGGAGACCCAGTACTTC. Its protein is CSVAAGEEETQYF.

Only a few counts were recorded for this clonotype. The chain joins TRBV27 to TRBJ2-1, with 7 bases matching TRBD1. V shed 6 bases and J 5 bases; nucleotides not matched to a gene: 7. Per the germline V gene, CDR1 is MNHEY and CDR2 is SMNVEV (reference sequence). CDR3 length: 14 amino acids. The CDR3 region is CASREGARHNEQFF. The CDR3 bases are TGTGCCAGCAGAGAGGGGGCTAGGCACAATGAGCAGTTCTTC.

This clonotype showed up many times. The CDR3 is CASSKVSGRPSYEQYF. The CDR3 DNA reads TGTGCCAGCAGCAAAGTTAGCGGGAGGCCATCCTACGAGCAGTACTTC. This chain links TRBV21-1 with TRBJ2-7; TRBD2 was called by the table and not checked on the DNA. TRBV21-1 is described as a pseudogene. The CDR3 runs to 16 residues.

This clonotype was found many times. V usage is TRBV20-1 and J usage is TRBJ1-4; D gene unclear. CDR1 is DFQATT, CDR2 SNEGSKA, per germline (reference sequence). V was cut by 0 bases and J by 0 bases, with 8 bases left in between. CDR3 length equals 15 residues. This CDR3 is CSAREVGSTNEKLFF. CDR3 DNA: TGCAGTGCTAGAGAAGTAGGTTCAACTAATGAAAAACTGTTTTTT.

This clonotype was seen ten or more times. The chain couples TRBV10-3 to TRBJ2-7, with D possibly TRBD1 on 6 matching bases. Germline CDR1 ENHRY, CDR2 SYGVKD. Trimming pared 10 bases from V and 1 base from J, leaving 14 bases between. This CDR3 comprises 13 residues. CDR3 protein: CASRPDSSYEQYF. The CDR3 region has the DNA TGTGCCAGCCGACCGGACAGTTCCTACGAGCAGTACTTC.

V is TRBV20-1 and J is TRBJ2-7, with 10 bases lining up with TRBD2. Germline V gene sequence: CDR1 DFQATT, CDR2 SNEGSKA (reference sequence). Trimming at V came to 1 base and at J to 3 bases, leaving 6 bases not matched to a gene. The CDR3 is 15 amino acids. The CDR3 DNA sequence: TGCAGTGCTAGAGTTAGCGGGGGGCCCGTCTACGAGCAGTACTTC. Protein product: CSARVSGGPVYEQYF.

A few counts support this clonotype. The V call is TRBV15, the J call TRBJ2-3, with D uncertain. V was cut by 5 bases and J by 0 bases, with 18 bases left in between. Germline values: CDR1 LNHNV, CDR2 YYDKDF (reference sequence). The CDR3 contains 17 residues. The CDR3 sequence: CATSRKRSRTSTDTQYF. In DNA form, the CDR3 reads TGTGCCACCAGCCGTAAGAGGAGCAGAACTAGCACAGATACGCAGTATTTT.